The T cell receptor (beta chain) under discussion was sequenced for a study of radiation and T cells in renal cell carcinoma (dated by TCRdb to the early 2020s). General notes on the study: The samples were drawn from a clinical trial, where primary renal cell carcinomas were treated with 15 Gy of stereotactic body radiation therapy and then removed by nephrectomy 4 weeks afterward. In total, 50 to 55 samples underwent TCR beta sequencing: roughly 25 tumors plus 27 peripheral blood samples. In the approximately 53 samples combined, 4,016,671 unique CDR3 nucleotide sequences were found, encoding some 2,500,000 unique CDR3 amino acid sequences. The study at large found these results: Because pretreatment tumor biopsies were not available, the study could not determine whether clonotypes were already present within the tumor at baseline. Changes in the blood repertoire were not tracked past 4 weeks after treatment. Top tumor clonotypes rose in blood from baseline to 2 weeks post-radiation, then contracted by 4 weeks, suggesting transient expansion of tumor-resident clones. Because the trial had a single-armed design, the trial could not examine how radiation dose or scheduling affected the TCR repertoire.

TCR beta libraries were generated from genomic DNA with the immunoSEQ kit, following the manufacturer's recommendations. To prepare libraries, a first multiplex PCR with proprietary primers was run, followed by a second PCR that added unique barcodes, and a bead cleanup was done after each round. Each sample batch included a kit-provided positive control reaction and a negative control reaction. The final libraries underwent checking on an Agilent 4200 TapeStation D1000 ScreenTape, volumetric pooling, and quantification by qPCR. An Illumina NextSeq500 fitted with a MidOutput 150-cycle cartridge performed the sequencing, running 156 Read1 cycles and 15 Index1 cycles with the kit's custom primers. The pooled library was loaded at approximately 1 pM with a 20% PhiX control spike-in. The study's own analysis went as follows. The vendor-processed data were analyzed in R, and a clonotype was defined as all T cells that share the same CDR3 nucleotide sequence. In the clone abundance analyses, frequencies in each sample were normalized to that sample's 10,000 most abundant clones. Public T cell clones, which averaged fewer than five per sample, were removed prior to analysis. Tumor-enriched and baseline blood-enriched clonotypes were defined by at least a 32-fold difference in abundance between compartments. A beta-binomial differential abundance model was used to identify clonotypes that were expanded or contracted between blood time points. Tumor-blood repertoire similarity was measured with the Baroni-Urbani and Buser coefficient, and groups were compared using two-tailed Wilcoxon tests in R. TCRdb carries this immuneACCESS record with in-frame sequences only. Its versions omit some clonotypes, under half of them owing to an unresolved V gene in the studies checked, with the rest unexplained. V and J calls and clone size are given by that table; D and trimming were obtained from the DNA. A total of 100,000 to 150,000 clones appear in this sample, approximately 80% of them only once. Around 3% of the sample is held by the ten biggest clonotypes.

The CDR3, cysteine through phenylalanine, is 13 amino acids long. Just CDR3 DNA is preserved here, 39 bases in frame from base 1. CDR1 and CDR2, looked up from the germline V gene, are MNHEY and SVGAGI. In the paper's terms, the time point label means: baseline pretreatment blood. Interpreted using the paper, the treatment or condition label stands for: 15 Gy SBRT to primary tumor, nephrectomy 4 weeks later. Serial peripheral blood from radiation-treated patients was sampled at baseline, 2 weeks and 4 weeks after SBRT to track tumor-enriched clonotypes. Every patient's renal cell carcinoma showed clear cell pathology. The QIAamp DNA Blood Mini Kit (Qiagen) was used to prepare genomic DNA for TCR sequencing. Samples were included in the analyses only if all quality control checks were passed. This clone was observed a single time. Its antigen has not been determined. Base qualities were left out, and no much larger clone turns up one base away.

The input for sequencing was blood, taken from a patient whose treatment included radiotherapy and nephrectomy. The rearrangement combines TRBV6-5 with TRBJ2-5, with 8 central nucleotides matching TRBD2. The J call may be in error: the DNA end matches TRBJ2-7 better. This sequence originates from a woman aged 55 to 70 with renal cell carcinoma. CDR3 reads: CASTPGGAYEQYF. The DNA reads TGTGCCAGCACCCCGGGGGGGGCCTACGAGCAGTACTTC.